The 30 T cell receptor beta chains in this list originate from one sample, sequenced in a study of graft-versus-host responses after intestinal transplantation. Their specific antigens are unknown. The data were produced by immunoSEQ multiplex PCR, yet TCRdb's version contains in-frame clones alone and is incomplete. The table lists about 64,000 clones, roughly nine tenths of them singletons. The source material was unstimulated CD8+ T cells sorted from spleen or lymph node cells, sampled before transplant. These receptors came from a human donor who was the organ donor for an intestinal transplant.

V usage is TRBV27 and J usage is TRBJ2-7; 8 bases agree with TRBD2. Unmatched junction bases numbered 25, after V lost 5 bases and J lost 7 bases. The germline V gene has CDR1 MNHEY and CDR2 SMNVEV (reference sequence). This CDR3 has 19 residues. CDR3 sequence (DNA): TGTGCCAGCAGTGGGTACGGGGGGGGTTGGCAGCCGACTGGTGGAGAGCAGTACTTC. Translating gives CASSGYGGGWQPTGGEQYF.

CDR3 region: CASSFPSGNTIYF. The DNA of the CDR3 is TGTGCCAGCAGCTTTCCGTCTGGAAACACCATATATTTT. The J gene is TRBJ1-3, the V gene TRBV5-8; D not certain. V was trimmed by 2 bases and J by 1 base, leaving 4 bases between them. This CDR3 comprises 13 residues. Germline lookup yields CDR1 SGHTS and CDR2 YDEGEE.

This sequence joins TRBV9 and TRBJ2-3; 12 positions agree with TRBD2. Germline V gene lookup returns CDR1 SGDLS and CDR2 YYNGEE. J lost 8 bases, V lost 0 bases, and 10 bases had no gene match. This CDR3 region has 17 residues. The CDR3 DNA reads TGTGCCAGCAGCGTAGAAGCCCTAGCGGGAGGGTATGGTACGCAGTATTTT. Its translation: CASSVEALAGGYGTQYF.

The chain couples TRBV28 to TRBJ2-5; 8 bases map to TRBD2. Near its end, the DNA agrees better with TRBJ2-7, so the J call may be wrong. The CDR3 is 15 amino acids. Germline V lookup: CDR1 MDHEN, CDR2 SYDVKM. This CDR3 is CASSPSTSEASEQYF. The CDR3 nucleotides read TGTGCCAGCAGTCCCTCGACTAGCGAGGCTTCCGAGCAGTACTTC.

V usage is TRBV2 and J usage is TRBJ2-5; a possible D gene is TRBD2 (6 bases). Per germline, CDR1 SNHLY and CDR2 FYNNEI. V was trimmed by 4 bases and J by 11 bases, leaving 8 bases between them. The CDR3 spans 10 residues. In DNA, the CDR3 is TGTGCCAGCAGTGCGGGAGAGCAGTACTTC. It yields the protein CASSAGEQYF.

Note on this clone: This sample also contains other DNA sequences that code for the same CDR3. The rearrangement uses TRBV27 and TRBJ2-7; no clear D. CDR3 length equals 13 residues. Germline loops: CDR1 MNHEY, CDR2 SMNVEV (reference sequence). V dropped 2 bases and J dropped 2 bases, with 7 bases sitting between them. The CDR3 bases are TGTGCCAGCAGTTTAAGCCCCACCTACGAGCAGTACTTC. Residues: CASSLSPTYEQYF.

The chain couples TRBV29-1 to TRBJ2-3; TRBD2 might be the D (7 bases). Per germline, CDR1 SQVTM and CDR2 ANQGSEA. CDR3 length: 15 amino acids. Between the trimmed V and J ends, which lost 4 bases and 4 bases, there was a span of 18 bases. CDR3 in DNA: TGCAGCGTTGTAAGGACTGGGGGGGGCGCAGATACGCAGTATTTT. Its translation: CSVVRTGGGADTQYF.

V and J are TRBV6-4 and TRBJ1-4, with no clear D. CDR1 is MRHNA, CDR2 SNTAGT, per germline. The CDR3 is 15 residues long. V was trimmed by 0 bases and J by 4 bases, leaving 9 bases between them. Here the CDR3 DNA reads TGTGCCAGCAGTGACTCAGGAGGGAGTAATGAAAAACTGTTTTTT. Protein sequence: CASSDSGGSNEKLFF.

The chain is built from TRBV2 and TRBJ2-4, with D possibly being TRBD2 (5 bases). V was cut by 7 bases and J by 0 bases, with 13 bases left in between. Germline assignment: CDR1 SNHLY and CDR2 FYNNEI. The CDR3 runs 15 residues. This CDR3 reads CASTSPSGAKNIQYF. CDR3 nucleotides: TGTGCCAGCACAAGCCCCAGCGGAGCCAAAAACATTCAGTACTTC.

DNA of the CDR3: TGTGCCAGCAGCCTGAGGGTCCTCACTGAAGCTTTCTTT. It translates to CASSLRVLTEAFF. This chain joins TRBV5-8 and TRBJ1-1; D unresolved. Deletions cut 4 bases from V and 4 bases from J, with 11 bases between. The CDR3 loop spans 13 amino acids. From germline, CDR1 is SGHTS and CDR2 YDEGEE. The full variable domain, in which reference TRBV5-8 and TRBJ1-1 provide the parts outside the CDR3, is EAGVTQSPTHLIKTRGQQATLRCSPISGHTSVYWYQQALGLGLQFLLWYDEGEERNRGNFPPRFSGRQFPNYSSELNVNALELEDSALYLCASSLRVLTEAFFGQGTRLTVV.

The V call is TRBV6-7, the J call TRBJ1-2; D might be TRBD1 (6 bases). TRBV6-7 carries the ORF label, with uncertain function. V was trimmed by 8 bases and J by 4 bases, leaving 23 bases between them. The CDR3 contains 16 residues. CDR3 sequence (DNA): TGTGCCAGCTTAGAGCCTCAGGGGTCTATCTCCTATGGCTACACCTTC. Protein: CASLEPQGSISYGYTF.

The CDR3 is CASSLYGGNEQFF. The CDR3 DNA sequence: TGTGCCAGCAGTTTGTACGGAGGCAATGAGCAGTTCTTC. This chain joins TRBV28 and TRBJ2-1; TRBD2 might be the D (5 bases). The germline V and J ends were trimmed by 3 bases and 6 bases, with 9 bases remaining between them. Germline values: CDR1 MDHEN, CDR2 SYDVKM. This CDR3 is built from 13 residues.

Turning to this clone: Sequence at one end of the junction differs from germline and may be a read error. In the same sample, other DNA sequences code for this CDR3. The rearrangement joins TRBV25-1 to TRBJ1-1; 9 bases map to TRBD1. Looked up from germline, CDR1 is MGHDK and CDR2 is SYGVNS. This CDR3 is built from 17 residues. The CDR3: CASSTLRGDRAPYEAFF. CDR3 DNA: TGTGCCAGCAGTACACTTAGGGGGGACAGGGCTCCATATGAAGCTTTTTTT.

In its sample, this clone was seen a few times. The chain links TRBV11-2 to TRBJ2-1; D might be TRBD2 (5 bases). The CDR3 extends over 17 amino acids. Looked up from germline, CDR1 is SGHAT and CDR2 is FQNNGV. Trimming stripped 0 bases from V and 3 bases from J, with 15 bases between. The chain's CDR3 is CASSLEISAGGYNEQFF. The CDR3 coding sequence is TGTGCCAGCAGCTTAGAAATCAGCGCCGGAGGCTACAATGAGCAGTTCTTC.

This chain joins TRBV5-5 and TRBJ1-4; D gene uncertain. Trimming cost V 5 bases and J 8 bases, with 19 bases left between them. Germline CDR1 and CDR2: SGHKS and YYEKEE (reference sequence). The CDR3 totals 15 residues. CDR3: CASRLFPGTSEKLFF. CDR3 coding DNA: TGTGCCAGCAGACTATTCCCGGGAACTAGCGAAAAACTGTTTTTT. The full variable domain, its missing parts supplied by reference TRBV5-5 and TRBJ1-4, is DAGVTQSPTHLIKTRGQQVTLRCSPISGHKSVSWYQQVLGQGPQFIFQYYEKEERGRGNFPDRFSARQFPNYSSELNVNALLLGDSALYLCASRLFPGTSEKLFFGSGTQLSVL.

This chain uses TRBV19 with TRBJ2-1; maybe TRBD2 (5 bases). Trimming shortened V by 4 bases and J by 3 bases, and 7 bases separated the two germline ends. The CDR3 sequence is 13 residues long. CDR1 and CDR2 (germline): LNHDA, SQIVND (reference sequence). CDR3 loop: CASSTGLYNEQFF. The CDR3 DNA sequence: TGTGCCAGTAGTACCGGACTCTACAATGAGCAGTTCTTC.

The V gene is TRBV11-2, the J gene TRBJ1-2, with 9 nucleotides matching TRBD1. The trim removed 0 bases at V and 4 bases at J, leaving 9 bases unmatched. Germline V gene sequence: CDR1 SGHAT, CDR2 FQNNGV. This CDR3 has 17 amino acids. The CDR3 bases are TGTGCCAGCAGCTTAGAAGGACAGGGGTTTAGTGGCTATGGCTACACCTTC. This sequence encodes CASSLEGQGFSGYGYTF.

The chain employs TRBV18 and TRBJ1-2; D might be TRBD1 (5 bases). CDR3 length equals 16 residues. V was trimmed by 2 bases and J by 6 bases, leaving 19 bases between them. Germline loops: CDR1 KGHSH, CDR2 LQKENI. The CDR3 is CASSPLGSGVTHGYTF. The CDR3 DNA reads TGTGCCAGCTCACCATTAGGTTCGGGGGTGACACATGGCTACACCTTC.

V usage is TRBV29-1 and J usage is TRBJ1-2; TRBD1 matches 8 bases. Trimming at V came to 7 bases and at J to 3 bases, leaving 7 bases not matched to a gene. Germline V gives CDR1 SQVTM, CDR2 ANQGSEA. CDR3 length: 13 amino acids. The CDR3 region is CSGRQGRDYGYTF. The CDR3 DNA sequence: TGCAGCGGAAGACAGGGGCGAGACTATGGCTACACCTTC. Full variable domain (outside the CDR3, taken from reference TRBV29-1 and TRBJ1-2): SAVISQKPSRDICQRGTSLTIQCQVDSQVTMMFWYRQQPGQSLTLIATANQGSEATYESGFVIDKFPISRPNLTFSTLTVSNMSPEDSSIYLCSGRQGRDYGYTFGSGTRLTVV.

This chain connects TRBV6-5 to TRBJ1-2, with TRBD1 identical over 9 bases. CDR1 is MNHEY and CDR2 is SVGAGI in the germline V gene. V was clipped by 2 bases and J by 8 bases; unmatched bases: 3. This CDR3 is 13 amino acids long. The CDR3 nucleotides read TGTGCCAGCAGTTACCGGACAGGGGCAGGCTACACCTTC. Residues: CASSYRTGAGYTF.

The chain joins TRBV7-3 to TRBJ2-6; weak D call: TRBD1 (6 bases). The V and J ends lost 4 bases and 0 bases respectively, with 19 bases between them. The V gene's germline CDR1 is SGHTA and CDR2 FQGTGA. The CDR3 loop spans 19 amino acids. The CDR3 sequence is CASSSQGHRISSGANVLTF. The CDR3, as DNA: TGTGCCAGCAGCTCCCAGGGACACCGAATTAGCTCTGGGGCCAACGTCCTGACTTTC.

V usage is TRBV9 and J usage is TRBJ2-7; perhaps TRBD2 as D (7 bases). CDR3 length equals 12 residues. V shed 7 bases and J shed 5 bases, with 13 bases lying between them. The germline gives CDR1 SGDLS, CDR2 YYNGEE. CDR3 coding DNA: TGTGCCAGCGGGGGGGGGCTTGACGAGCAGTACTTC. Protein: CASGGGLDEQYF.

This rearrangement joins TRBV4-3 to TRBJ2-3; a possible D gene is TRBD1 (5 bases). Germline loops: CDR1 LGHNA, CDR2 YSLEER. This CDR3 region has 14 residues. The V and J ends lost 0 bases and 6 bases respectively, with 10 bases between them. Here the CDR3 DNA reads TGCGCCAGCAGCCAAGACAGGGTACCGGATACGCAGTATTTT. It translates to CASSQDRVPDTQYF.

V gene TRBV19 combines with J gene TRBJ2-7; possible D gene TRBD2, 6 bases. V lost 4 bases and J 5 bases, leaving 18 bases between the germline ends. The CDR3 loop spans 15 amino acids. From germline, CDR1 is LNHDA and CDR2 SQIVND (reference sequence). This CDR3 reads CASSTGTSRIHEQYF. DNA for the CDR3: TGTGCCAGTAGTACCGGGACTTCCCGGATCCACGAGCAGTACTTC.

The V gene is TRBV5-4, the J gene TRBJ2-6, with 7 bases aligning to TRBD1. Trimming removed 0 bases from V and 0 bases from J; junction bases left unmatched: 9. The germline CDR1 and CDR2 sequences are SGHNT and YYREEE (reference sequence). There are 19 residues in the CDR3. The chain's CDR3 is CASSLANRDSSSGANVLTF. As DNA, the CDR3 is TGTGCCAGCAGCTTGGCCAATCGGGACAGTAGCTCTGGGGCCAACGTCCTGACTTTC.

The V call is TRBV10-2, the J call TRBJ1-3, with D maybe TRBD1 (6 bases). Trimming left V 1 base short and J 3 bases short, with 13 bases between. Germline V gene sequence: CDR1 WSHSY, CDR2 SAAADI. The length of the CDR3 is 16 residues. The CDR3 reads CASSECTGCRGNTIYF. The DNA for the CDR3 is TGCGCCAGCAGTGAGTGCACAGGGTGTCGTGGAAACACCATATATTTT.

The chain is built from TRBV19 and TRBJ2-5; 8 bases align to TRBD1. The CDR3 is 15 residues long. Germline CDR1 reads LNHDA; CDR2 reads SQIVND (reference sequence). V was pared by 1 base and J by 3 bases, with 4 bases of the junction left unmatched. The CDR3, as DNA: TGTGCCAGTAGTATAGGGACAGGGACTGAAGAGACCCAGTACTTC. Translating it yields CASSIGTGTEETQYF.

V and J are TRBV2 and TRBJ1-4; no reliable D call. CDR1 is SNHLY, CDR2 FYNNEI, per germline. Between the trimmed V and J ends, which lost 0 bases and 7 bases, there was a span of 12 bases. The CDR3 sequence is 15 residues long. CDR3 protein: CASSEAPTSGEKLFF. The CDR3 nucleotides read TGTGCCAGCAGTGAAGCGCCGACCTCGGGTGAAAAACTGTTTTTT.

V gene TRBV21-1 combines with J gene TRBJ1-2; the table names TRBD1, a call not compared with the DNA. TRBV21-1 is an annotated pseudogene. The CDR3 has 14 amino acids. The CDR3 DNA is TGTGCCAGCAGCCAACGTACAGCTTTCTATGGCTACACCTTC. Residues: CASSQRTAFYGYTF.

This chain joins TRBV6-5 and TRBJ2-2; perhaps TRBD2 as D (5 bases). The ends were cut back, 2 bases at V and 4 bases at J, with 5 bases in the middle. Per the germline V gene, CDR1 is MNHEY and CDR2 is SVGAGI. CDR3 length equals 13 residues. CDR3: CASSYEGTGELFF. Here the CDR3 DNA reads TGTGCCAGCAGTTACGAGGGCACCGGGGAGCTGTTTTTT.